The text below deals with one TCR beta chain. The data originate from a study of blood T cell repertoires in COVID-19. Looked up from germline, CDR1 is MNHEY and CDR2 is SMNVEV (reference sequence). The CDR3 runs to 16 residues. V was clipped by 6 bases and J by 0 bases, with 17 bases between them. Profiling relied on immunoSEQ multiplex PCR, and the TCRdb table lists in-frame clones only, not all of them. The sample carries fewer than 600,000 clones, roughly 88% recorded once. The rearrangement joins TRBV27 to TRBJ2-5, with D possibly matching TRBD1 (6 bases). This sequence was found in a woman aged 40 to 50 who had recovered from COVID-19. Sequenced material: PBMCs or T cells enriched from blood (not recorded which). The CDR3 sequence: CASSSSAGEYQETQYF. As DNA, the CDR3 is TGTGCCAGCAGCTCTTCGGCAGGGGAGTACCAAGAGACCCAGTACTTC.